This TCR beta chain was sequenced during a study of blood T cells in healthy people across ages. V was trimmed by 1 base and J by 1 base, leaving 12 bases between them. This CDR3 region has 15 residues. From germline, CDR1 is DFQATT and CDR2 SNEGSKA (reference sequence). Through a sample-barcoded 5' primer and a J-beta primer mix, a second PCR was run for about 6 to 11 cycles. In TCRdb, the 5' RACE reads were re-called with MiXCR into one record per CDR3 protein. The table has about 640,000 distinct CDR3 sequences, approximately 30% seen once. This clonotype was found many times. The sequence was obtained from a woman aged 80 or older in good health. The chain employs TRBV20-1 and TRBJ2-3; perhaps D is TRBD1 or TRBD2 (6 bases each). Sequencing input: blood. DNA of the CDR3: TGCAGTGCTAGAGCTATGGGGGGCGGCACAGATACGCAGTATTTT. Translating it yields CSARAMGGGTDTQYF.